This T cell receptor beta chain was found in a study of shared T cell receptors in the human thymus. The method was immunoSEQ multiplex PCR; TCRdb's version includes in-frame clones alone and lacks a portion of them. The data contain approximately 660,000 clones, roughly 90% of them singletons. Germline V gives CDR1 KGHSH, CDR2 LQKENI. This CDR3 contains 13 residues. V gave up 3 bases and J gave up 11 bases, with 16 bases separating them. These data also formed part of another study, on human thymus T cells. According to that study: Thymus specimens were resections from corrective heart surgery. Unrelated individuals were reported by related research to share highly overlapping thymic repertoires.

The sequenced material came from thymocytes. The clonotype was recovered from a boy in the first two years of life with a congenital heart defect. The V call is TRBV18, the J call TRBJ1-2; D uncertain. This chain's CDR3 is CASSPYHNREYTF. The CDR3 DNA reads as TGTGCCAGCTCACCTTACCACAACCGGGAGTACACCTTC.